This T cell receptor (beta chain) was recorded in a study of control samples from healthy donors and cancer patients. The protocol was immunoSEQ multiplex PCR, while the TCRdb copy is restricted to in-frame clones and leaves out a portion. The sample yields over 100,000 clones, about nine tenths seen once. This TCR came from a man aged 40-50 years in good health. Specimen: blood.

CDR3 bases: TGTGCCAGCAGCTTAGATTTGCAAAAAATGAACACTGAAGCTTTCTTT. This encodes CASSLDLQKMNTEAFF. V is TRBV7-2 and J is TRBJ1-1; no reliable D call. The CDR3 contains 16 residues. The V and J ends lost 1 base and 0 bases respectively, with 12 bases between them. The germline V gene encodes CDR1 SGHTA and CDR2 FQGNSA.